A selection of T cell receptor beta chains follows, all from one sample in a study of shared clonotypes between healthy human individuals. The protocol was immunoSEQ multiplex PCR, while the TCRdb copy is restricted to in-frame clones and leaves out a portion. The sample consists of roughly 1 million clones, roughly 80% of them appearing once. Sequencing used memory CD4+ T cells sorted from blood. The source of these receptors is a man younger than 35 in good health. CDR3s include the opening cysteine and the closing phenylalanine or tryptophan. The D gene is left open where the match is weak. Part of the rows lack a size; the others show once, few, many or a class for expanded clones.

j_call clone_size v_call d_call cdr3_aa cdr3_nt
TRBJ2-7 - TRBV6-5 - CASSPTDGPRRYF TGTGCCAGCAGTCCCACCGACGGTCCACGGCGGTACTTC
TRBJ2-6 - TRBV28 - CASSLFGTSGANVLTF TGTGCCAGCAGTTTATTTGGGACCTCTGGGGCCAACGTCCTGACTTTC
TRBJ2-2 - TRBV29-1 - CSVAINTGELFF TGCAGCGTTGCCATTAACACCGGGGAGCTGTTTTTT
TRBJ2-3 - TRBV6-1 - CASSGFRGTRVDTQYF TGTGCCAGCAGTGGCTTTCGCGGGACGCGTGTAGATACGCAGTATTTT
TRBJ2-5 - TRBV6-1 - CASKGVAKETQYF TGTGCCAGCAAAGGGGTCGCTAAAGAGACCCAGTACTTC
TRBJ2-1 few TRBV7-2 - CASSLVSRSSYNEQFF TGTGCCAGCAGCTTAGTCAGCAGAAGCTCCTACAATGAGCAGTTCTTC
TRBJ1-2 - TRBV5-4 TRBD1 CASSMRTGDYGYTF TGTGCCAGCAGCATGCGGACAGGGGACTATGGCTACACCTTC
TRBJ2-7 - TRBV9 TRBD1 CASSVGDSYPGEQYF TGTGCCAGCAGCGTAGGGGACAGCTACCCGGGGGAGCAGTACTTC
TRBJ2-2 few TRBV10-3 TRBD1 CAIGDPGQGAWELFF TGTGCCATCGGAGATCCGGGACAGGGGGCCTGGGAGCTGTTTTTT
TRBJ2-1 - TRBV11-3 - CASSPNWGAANEQFF TGTGCCAGCAGCCCGAATTGGGGCGCAGCGAATGAGCAGTTCTTC
TRBJ2-3 few TRBV6-5 TRBD1 CASSLTGTYTDTQYF TGTGCCAGCAGCCTGACAGGGACCTACACAGATACGCAGTATTTT